This TCR beta chain was sequenced for a study of T cell repertoires in cytomegalovirus infection. Whole-study context: HLA-C-restricted CMV epitopes, recently identified, and well-studied HLA-B-restricted ones were used by the study.

Via MiXCR, TCRdb re-called the reads, giving one row per CDR3 protein. The sample records a few hundred thousand distinct CDR3 sequences, roughly 43% being singletons. Broader study findings: HLA-C-restricted, CMV-specific TCR beta clonotypes were dominant ex vivo.

On this clonotype: Its antigen is as yet unknown.

V dropped 0 bases and J dropped 5 bases, with 4 bases sitting between them. CDR3 length: 12 residues. Germline loops: CDR1 KGHSH, CDR2 LQKENI. The gene calls are TRBV18 and TRBJ2-5; no clear D. Sequencing was performed on cultured PBMCs, taken from culture after CMV antigen stimulation. This clonotype was obtained from a human donor in good health (CMV status not recorded). Some clones in this sample may be carry-over from other donors' samples. The CDR3 loop is CASSPPTETQYF. CDR3 bases: TGTGCCAGCTCACCACCGACGGAGACCCAGTACTTC.